Below, 23 T cell receptor beta chains from the same sample are listed, as sequenced in a study of blood T cell repertoires in COVID-19. Assay: immunoSEQ multiplex PCR; the TCRdb copy retains only in-frame clones and omits some. In the table there are a few hundred thousand clones, 82% of which are singletons. Sequenced sample: peripheral blood. The receptor source for this set is a woman younger than 30 with acute or convalescent COVID-19.

This chain joins TRBV5-5 and TRBJ2-1; 9 bases are shared with TRBD2. With V trimmed by 4 bases and J by 3 bases, 5 bases remained unmatched. The CDR3 spans 15 residues. CDR1 and CDR2 (germline): SGHKS, YYEKEE (reference sequence). The CDR3 DNA sequence: TGTGCCAGCAGCCCGCCTAGCGGGATCTACAATGAGCAGTTCTTC. The encoded protein is CASSPPSGIYNEQFF.

The gene calls are TRBV19 and TRBJ2-7; 8 bases map to TRBD2. V was clipped by 0 bases and J by 3 bases; unmatched bases: 13. Germline CDR1 reads LNHDA; CDR2 reads SQIVND (reference sequence). This CDR3 is built from 18 residues. The CDR3 DNA sequence: TGTGCCAGTAGTATAGATCCCTCGACTAGCGAGACTAACTACGAGCAGTACTTC. Protein sequence: CASSIDPSTSETNYEQYF.

This chain connects TRBV19 to TRBJ1-3; D is possibly TRBD1 (5 bases). Germline values: CDR1 LNHDA, CDR2 SQIVND (reference sequence). The V end lost 8 bases, the J end lost 5 bases, and 19 bases lay between the germline ends. CDR3 length: 15 residues. The CDR3 loop is CASSSLGGSRNTIYF. CDR3 bases: TGTGCCAGTTCCTCGCTTGGGGGGAGTCGAAACACCATATATTTT.

The V and J genes are TRBV6-6 and TRBJ1-5, with D possibly being TRBD1 (6 bases). CDR3 length: 16 residues. The germline V and J ends were trimmed by 2 bases and 0 bases, with 11 bases remaining between them. Germline V CDR1 and CDR2: MNHNY, SVGAGI (reference sequence). This CDR3 reads CASSYRTDSSNQPQHF. In DNA, the CDR3 is TGTGCCAGCAGTTACCGCACGGACAGTAGCAATCAGCCCCAGCATTTT.

V usage is TRBV5-3 and J usage is TRBJ2-6; D is possibly TRBD1 (6 bases). TRBV5-3 is an ORF, with its function uncertain. This CDR3 has 20 residues. V was clipped by 1 base and J by 0 bases, with 20 bases between them. Here the CDR3 DNA reads TGTGCCAGAAGCTTGAAATTTCCAGGACAGAGGATCTCTGGGGCCAACGTCCTGACTTTC. Protein product: CARSLKFPGQRISGANVLTF.

This clone was seen once. The chain uses TRBV7-2 and TRBJ2-1, with D tentatively TRBD1 (5 bases). V lost 5 bases and J 5 bases, leaving 7 bases between the germline ends. This CDR3 is built from 12 residues. Germline V gene data show CDR1 as SGHTA and CDR2 as FQGNSA. CDR3 amino acids: CASSLTDNEQFF. The CDR3 coding sequence is TGTGCCAGCAGCCTGACAGACAATGAGCAGTTCTTC.

This clone was seen only once. The gene calls are TRBV7-2 and TRBJ1-5; 9 positions match TRBD1. Germline V gene sequence: CDR1 SGHTA, CDR2 FQGNSA. V gave up 4 bases and J gave up 6 bases; unmatched junction bases: 7. The CDR3 is 15 amino acids. CDR3 in amino acids: CASSSPDRGGQPQHF. The CDR3 bases are TGTGCCAGCAGCTCCCCGGACAGGGGCGGTCAGCCCCAGCATTTT.

V usage is TRBV24-1 and J usage is TRBJ2-1, with 8 bases that match TRBD2. Germline CDR1 and CDR2: KGHDR and SFDVKD. The CDR3 loop spans 15 amino acids. With V trimmed by 5 bases and J by 8 bases, 10 bases remained unmatched. CDR3 loop: CATSGSGNLVYEQFF. CDR3 DNA: TGTGCCACCAGTGGTAGCGGGAATCTCGTCTATGAGCAGTTCTTC.

The chain couples TRBV19 to TRBJ2-3; the match to TRBD2 covers 13 bases. The CDR3 covers 18 residues. Germline V gene lookup returns CDR1 LNHDA and CDR2 SQIVND (reference sequence). The V segment lost 0 bases and the J segment 3 bases; nucleotides outside the gene matches: 6. The CDR3 protein is CASSIEGLAGVSTDTQYF. CDR3 coding DNA: TGTGCCAGTAGTATAGAAGGACTAGCGGGAGTATCGACAGATACGCAGTATTTT.

V is TRBV6-6 and J is TRBJ1-5, with 11 positions matching TRBD1. The CDR3 is 17 residues long. J was trimmed by 6 bases and V by 5 bases; bases with no gene match: 12. Germline-derived CDR1 and CDR2 are MNHNY and SVGAGI (reference sequence). The CDR3 region has the DNA TGTGCCAGCAGTCTGGGACAGGGGGATCCAAACGGTCAGCCCCAGCATTTT. Its protein product is CASSLGQGDPNGQPQHF.

The chain recombines TRBV9 with TRBJ2-3; 7 nucleotides match TRBD2. CDR1 SGDLS and CDR2 YYNGEE come from the germline V gene. J lost 2 bases, V lost 3 bases, and 12 bases had no gene match. CDR3 size: 17 residues. The CDR3 here is CASSAGGGGVYTDTQYF. Here the CDR3 DNA reads TGTGCCAGCAGCGCTGGGGGGGGAGGAGTCTACACAGATACGCAGTATTTT.

J is TRBJ2-3 and V is TRBV12-5; D is possibly TRBD2 (6 bases). CDR3 length: 16 residues. Trimming left V 1 base short and J 4 bases short, with 15 bases between. Germline lookup yields CDR1 LGHNT and CDR2 FRNRAP. CDR3 nucleotide sequence: TGTGCTAGTGGTTTGGGACTAGTCAGCGTCGCAGATACGCAGTATTTT. Its translation: CASGLGLVSVADTQYF.

The gene calls are TRBV4-3 and TRBJ2-7, with no clear D. The CDR3 runs to 14 residues. Trimming shortened V by 2 bases and J by 2 bases, and 10 bases separated the two germline ends. Germline V gives CDR1 LGHNA, CDR2 YSLEER. The CDR3 DNA follows: TGCGCCAGCAGCCAACGAATCAACACCTACGAGCAGTACTTC. Its protein is CASSQRINTYEQYF.

The genes are TRBV9 and TRBJ1-6, with 8 bases matching TRBD1. After removal of 4 bases from V and 9 bases from J, the junction contained 6 bases not matched to a gene. The CDR3 runs to 14 residues. Germline CDR1 SGDLS, CDR2 YYNGEE. CDR3 amino acids: CASSSGGGSSPLHF. DNA of the CDR3: TGTGCCAGCAGCTCAGGGGGCGGAAGTTCACCCCTCCACTTT.

In this sample, this clone turned up once. The chain has TRBV6-5 and TRBJ2-1, with TRBD1 identical over 7 bases. Trimming removed 6 bases from V and 4 bases from J; junction bases left unmatched: 9. CDR1 and CDR2 (germline): MNHEY, SVGAGI. The CDR3 is 15 amino acids. As DNA, the CDR3 is TGTGCCAGCAGCACTACAGGGGTCCCTTACAATGAGCAGTTCTTC. Protein product: CASSTTGVPYNEQFF.

This clone was detected ten times or more. V is TRBV6-1 and J is TRBJ2-5; D not certain. Trimming shortened V by 1 base and J by 0 bases, and 6 bases separated the two germline ends. Per germline, CDR1 MNHNS and CDR2 SASEGT. The CDR3 has 14 amino acids. The CDR3 region has the DNA TGTGCCAGCAGTGAAGGATCGGACCAAGAGACCCAGTACTTC. Translation gives CASSEGSDQETQYF.

V gene TRBV18 combines with J gene TRBJ2-7, with 9 bases fitting TRBD2. The germline V gene has CDR1 KGHSH and CDR2 LQKENI. The CDR3 runs 14 residues. After removal of 2 bases from V and 4 bases from J, the junction contained 3 bases not matched to a gene. CDR3 residues: CASSPGTSTYEQYF. In nucleotides, the CDR3 is TGTGCCAGCTCACCAGGGACTAGCACATACGAGCAGTACTTC.

The V gene is TRBV6-8, the J gene TRBJ1-4; D is possibly TRBD1 (6 bases). Trimming shortened V by 0 bases and J by 1 base, and 18 bases separated the two germline ends. The CDR3 spans 19 residues. The germline CDR1 and CDR2 sequences are MNHGY and SAAAGT. The CDR3 loop reads CASSYSNQGFPLTNEKLFF. In DNA form, the CDR3 reads TGTGCCAGCAGTTACTCGAACCAGGGGTTCCCATTAACTAATGAAAAACTGTTTTTT.

V is TRBV12-5 and J is TRBJ2-2; TRBD2 is a possible D gene (6 bases). Trimming removed 6 bases at V and 2 bases at J, with 13 bases between. The CDR3 runs 15 residues. The germline CDR1 and CDR2 sequences are LGHNT and FRNRAP. CDR3 nucleotide sequence: TGTGCTAGTGGCATTGGGACTCAAAACACCGGGGAGCTGTTTTTT. Translation: CASGIGTQNTGELFF.

In this sample, this clone turned up a few times. The gene calls are TRBV23-1 and TRBJ1-1; 9 positions agree with TRBD1. TRBV23-1 is designated an ORF whose function remains uncertain. V lost 5 bases to trimming and J lost 5 bases; unmatched junction nucleotides: 6. The CDR3 consists of 14 residues. The CDR3, as DNA: TGCGCCAGCAGTGCCGGGACAGGGAGGACTGAAGCTTTCTTT. This gives the protein CASSAGTGRTEAFF.

V usage is TRBV3-1 (or the pseudogene TRBV3-2) and J usage is TRBJ2-5; 9 positions agree with TRBD2. V trimming: 1 base; J trimming: 5 bases; junction bases outside the gene matches: 8. The germline CDR1 and CDR2 sequences are LGHDT and YNNKEL (reference sequence). This CDR3 has 16 amino acids. The chain's CDR3 is CASSQGLPGLAETQYF. The DNA for the CDR3 is TGTGCCAGCAGCCAAGGTCTTCCGGGACTAGCTGAGACCCAGTACTTC.

Remarks on this clone: The same CDR3 is also encoded by other DNA sequences in this sample. The gene calls are TRBV6-4 and TRBJ2-3; 14 bases match TRBD2. The V gene's germline CDR1 is MRHNA and CDR2 SNTAGT. The CDR3 spans 14 residues. Trimming at V came to 8 bases and at J to 4 bases, leaving 2 bases not matched to a gene. The DNA for the CDR3 is TGTGCCAGCTCGGGACTAGCGGGAGCAGATACGCAGTATTTT. Translated: CASSGLAGADTQYF.

This clone was found a few times. The chain employs TRBV6-2 or TRBV6-3 and TRBJ2-1; 12 bases agree with TRBD1. CDR3 length: 18 amino acids. Germline CDR1 and CDR2: MNHEY and SVGEGT. With V trimmed by 2 bases and J by 0 bases, 5 bases remained unmatched. This chain's CDR3 is CASSYGTGGLSSYNEQFF. DNA for the CDR3: TGTGCCAGCAGTTACGGGACAGGGGGCTTAAGCTCCTACAATGAGCAGTTCTTC.